Sequencing of this T cell receptor beta chain was carried out in a study of OX40 agonist ivuxolimab in advanced cancers. For the study at large: The study gave patients intravenous ivuxolimab at 0.01 to 10 mg/kg every 2 weeks.

Measured with immunoSEQ multiplex PCR; TCRdb has only the in-frame clones, and not every one. The sample includes under 60,000 clones, 85% to 90% of them seen just once. The CDR3 has 14 amino acids. V shed 4 bases, J shed 6 bases, and the junction held 5 bases outside the gene matches. Germline V gives CDR1 SQVTM, CDR2 ANQGSEA. The TCR originated in an adult with an advanced solid tumor such as melanoma, head and neck, liver or kidney cancer. Sequences were derived from CD4+ or CD8+ T cells sorted from blood, sampled in a trial of the OX40 agonist ivuxolimab. The genes are TRBV29-1 and TRBJ1-4; 10 nucleotides align to TRBD1. The CDR3 DNA sequence: TGCAGCGTTGGATTGGACAGGGGGGATGAAAAACTGTTTTTT. Amino acid sequence: CSVGLDRGDEKLFF.